A selection of T cell receptor beta chains follows, all from one sample in a study of post-analysis software for immune sequencing data. TCRdb processed the PCR reads anew with MiXCR; each CDR3 protein has one entry. The sample includes fewer than 900,000 distinct CDR3 sequences, just over 45% seen only once; the top ten take over 4.5%. Sequenced input: blood. These receptors all stem from a girl aged 5 to 17 with multiple sclerosis. The CDR3 runs from the conserved cysteine through the conserved F or W. The D gene is left open where the match is weak. For some rows the clone size is stated as once, few or many, or as a class when expanded; others skip it.

v_gene: TRBV27
j_gene: TRBJ2-4
len: 13
d_gene: -
abundance: -
CDR3aa: CASSYTPQNIQYF
CDR3nt: TGTGCCAGCAGTTATACTCCTCAAAACATTCAGTACTTC

v_gene: TRBV5-1
j_gene: TRBJ2-4
len: 20
d_gene: TRBD2
abundance: -
CDR3aa: CASSPSLGGVSGQAKNIQYF
CDR3nt: TGCGCCAGCAGCCCAAGTTTGGGAGGGGTTAGCGGCCAGGCCAAAAACATTCAGTACTTC

v_gene: TRBV20-1
j_gene: TRBJ2-4
len: 15
d_gene: -
abundance: few
CDR3aa: CSALGGGVAKNIQYF
CDR3nt: TGCAGTGCTCTCGGGGGAGGCGTAGCCAAAAACATTCAGTACTTC

v_gene: TRBV9
j_gene: TRBJ1-2
len: 11
d_gene: -
abundance: -
CDR3aa: CASGGATGYTF
CDR3nt: TGTGCCAGCGGTGGGGCGACGGGCTACACCTTC

v_gene: TRBV12-3/TRBV12-4
j_gene: TRBJ2-7
len: 17
d_gene: TRBD2
abundance: -
CDR3aa: CASSLALGERGAYEQYF
CDR3nt: TGTGCCAGCAGTTTAGCCCTCGGAGAGCGGGGGGCCTACGAGCAGTACTTC

v_gene: TRBV24-1
j_gene: TRBJ2-5
len: 14
d_gene: -
abundance: -
CDR3aa: CATGVGTGQETQYF
CDR3nt: TGTGCCACCGGAGTAGGAACAGGACAAGAGACCCAGTACTTC

v_gene: TRBV10-3
j_gene: TRBJ2-1
len: 16
d_gene: TRBD2
abundance: few
CDR3aa: CAISSAGGISYNEQFF
CDR3nt: TGTGCCATCAGTTCAGCGGGAGGGATATCCTACAATGAGCAGTTCTTC

v_gene: TRBV20-1
j_gene: TRBJ2-3
len: 14
d_gene: TRBD2
abundance: -
CDR3aa: CSALLAGNTDTQYF
CDR3nt: TGCAGTGCTCTTCTAGCGGGTAACACAGATACGCAGTATTTT

v_gene: TRBV27
j_gene: TRBJ2-7
len: 13
d_gene: -
abundance: few
CDR3aa: CASSRTMSYEQYF
CDR3nt: TGTGCCAGCAGTCGGACCATGTCCTACGAGCAGTACTTC

v_gene: TRBV11-2
j_gene: TRBJ1-4
len: 20
d_gene: -
abundance: -
CDR3aa: CANSLDPRGRHLATNEKLFF
CDR3nt: TGTGCCAACAGCTTAGATCCGCGGGGGCGGCACCTCGCAACTAATGAAAAACTGTTTTTT

v_gene: TRBV12-3/TRBV12-4
j_gene: TRBJ2-7
len: 14
d_gene: -
abundance: -
CDR3aa: CASSVNGNSYEQYF
CDR3nt: TGTGCCAGCAGTGTAAACGGGAACTCCTACGAGCAGTACTTC

v_gene: TRBV29-1
j_gene: TRBJ2-1
len: 12
d_gene: TRBD2
abundance: -
CDR3aa: CSGGLTGNEQFF
CDR3nt: TGCAGCGGGGGACTAACGGGAAACGAGCAGTTCTTC

v_gene: TRBV3-1
j_gene: TRBJ2-1
len: 15
d_gene: TRBD2
abundance: few
CDR3aa: CASSQTSGILHEQFF
CDR3nt: TGTGCCAGCAGCCAGACTAGCGGGATCTTGCATGAGCAGTTCTTC

v_gene: TRBV12-3/TRBV12-4
j_gene: TRBJ1-1
len: 11
d_gene: TRBD1
abundance: -
CDR3aa: CASSWDREAFF
CDR3nt: TGTGCCAGCAGTTGGGACAGGGAAGCTTTCTTT

v_gene: TRBV5-1
j_gene: TRBJ1-6
len: 13
d_gene: -
abundance: few
CDR3aa: CASSLAGGSPLHF
CDR3nt: TGTGCCAGCAGTTTAGCCGGTGGCTCACCCCTCCACTTT

v_gene: TRBV5-6
j_gene: TRBJ2-7
len: 13
d_gene: -
abundance: -
CDR3aa: CASSRDPRLEQYF
CDR3nt: TGTGCCAGCAGCCGGGACCCCCGTTTAGAGCAGTACTTC

v_gene: TRBV29-1
j_gene: TRBJ2-7
len: 13
d_gene: TRBD1
abundance: -
CDR3aa: CSVDRGSPYEQYF
CDR3nt: TGCAGCGTTGACAGGGGGTCCCCCTACGAGCAGTACTTC

v_gene: TRBV28
j_gene: TRBJ2-7
len: 18
d_gene: TRBD1
abundance: -
CDR3aa: CASSLRLPFAGGSYEQYF
CDR3nt: TGTGCCAGCAGTTTAAGACTCCCCTTTGCAGGGGGCTCCTACGAGCAGTACTTC

v_gene: TRBV10-1
j_gene: TRBJ2-3
len: 17
d_gene: TRBD2
abundance: -
CDR3aa: CASSETRLAGVTDTQYF
CDR3nt: TGCGCCAGCAGTGAGACCAGACTAGCGGGAGTCACAGATACGCAGTATTTT

v_gene: TRBV20-1
j_gene: TRBJ2-5
len: 12
d_gene: TRBD1
abundance: few
CDR3aa: CSASRQGETQYF
CDR3nt: TGCAGTGCTAGTCGACAGGGTGAGACCCAGTACTTC

v_gene: TRBV6-5
j_gene: TRBJ2-2
len: 18
d_gene: TRBD2
abundance: -
CDR3aa: CASSYHGLAAANTGELFF
CDR3nt: TGTGCCAGCAGTTACCATGGACTAGCTGCTGCGAACACCGGGGAGCTGTTTTTT

v_gene: TRBV6-6
j_gene: TRBJ1-6
len: 16
d_gene: TRBD1
abundance: -
CDR3aa: CASSLTQGVVLSPLHF
CDR3nt: TGTGCCAGCAGTCTGACCCAGGGGGTGGTGCTTTCACCCCTCCACTTT

v_gene: TRBV5-1
j_gene: TRBJ1-2
len: 15
d_gene: -
abundance: -
CDR3aa: CASSLDGQPPIGYTF
CDR3nt: TGCGCCAGCAGCTTAGACGGACAGCCCCCGATTGGCTACACCTTC

v_gene: TRBV20-1
j_gene: TRBJ2-3
len: 15
d_gene: -
abundance: -
CDR3aa: CSARRPGTQPDTQYF
CDR3nt: TGCAGTGCTAGGCGTCCCGGCACTCAACCGGATACGCAGTATTTT

v_gene: TRBV28
j_gene: TRBJ1-1
len: 14
d_gene: TRBD1
abundance: -
CDR3aa: CASSFRGGHTEAFF
CDR3nt: TGTGCCAGCAGTTTTCGAGGGGGCCACACTGAAGCTTTCTTT

v_gene: TRBV27
j_gene: TRBJ2-7
len: 15
d_gene: -
abundance: few
CDR3aa: CTSSSLRGEGHEQYF
CDR3nt: TGTACCAGCAGTTCCCTCCGGGGTGAGGGACACGAGCAGTACTTC

v_gene: TRBV28
j_gene: TRBJ2-5
len: 15
d_gene: TRBD1
abundance: -
CDR3aa: CASRDPRTGEETQYF
CDR3nt: TGTGCCAGCAGAGACCCTAGGACAGGGGAAGAGACCCAGTACTTC

v_gene: TRBV27
j_gene: TRBJ2-7
len: 15
d_gene: TRBD2
abundance: -
CDR3aa: CASSLSPAGVYEQYF
CDR3nt: TGTGCCAGCAGTTTATCCCCAGCGGGAGTTTACGAGCAGTACTTC

v_gene: TRBV29-1
j_gene: TRBJ2-7
len: 14
d_gene: TRBD2
abundance: few
CDR3aa: CSVGAGGRTYEQYF
CDR3nt: TGCAGCGTGGGCGCGGGAGGCCGGACCTACGAGCAGTACTTC

v_gene: TRBV6-5
j_gene: TRBJ2-3
len: 16
d_gene: -
abundance: once
CDR3aa: CASSYGRGYGTDTQYF
CDR3nt: TGTGCCAGCAGTTACGGCAGAGGGTATGGCACAGATACGCAGTATTTT

v_gene: TRBV2
j_gene: TRBJ2-5
len: 13
d_gene: -
abundance: -
CDR3aa: CASSALYQETQYF
CDR3nt: TGTGCCAGCAGTGCACTGTACCAAGAGACCCAGTACTTC

v_gene: TRBV6-5
j_gene: TRBJ2-1
len: 19
d_gene: TRBD2
abundance: -
CDR3aa: CASSYSSSTSGRARDEQFF
CDR3nt: TGTGCCAGCAGTTACTCGTCTTCGACTAGCGGGAGGGCCAGGGATGAGCAGTTCTTC